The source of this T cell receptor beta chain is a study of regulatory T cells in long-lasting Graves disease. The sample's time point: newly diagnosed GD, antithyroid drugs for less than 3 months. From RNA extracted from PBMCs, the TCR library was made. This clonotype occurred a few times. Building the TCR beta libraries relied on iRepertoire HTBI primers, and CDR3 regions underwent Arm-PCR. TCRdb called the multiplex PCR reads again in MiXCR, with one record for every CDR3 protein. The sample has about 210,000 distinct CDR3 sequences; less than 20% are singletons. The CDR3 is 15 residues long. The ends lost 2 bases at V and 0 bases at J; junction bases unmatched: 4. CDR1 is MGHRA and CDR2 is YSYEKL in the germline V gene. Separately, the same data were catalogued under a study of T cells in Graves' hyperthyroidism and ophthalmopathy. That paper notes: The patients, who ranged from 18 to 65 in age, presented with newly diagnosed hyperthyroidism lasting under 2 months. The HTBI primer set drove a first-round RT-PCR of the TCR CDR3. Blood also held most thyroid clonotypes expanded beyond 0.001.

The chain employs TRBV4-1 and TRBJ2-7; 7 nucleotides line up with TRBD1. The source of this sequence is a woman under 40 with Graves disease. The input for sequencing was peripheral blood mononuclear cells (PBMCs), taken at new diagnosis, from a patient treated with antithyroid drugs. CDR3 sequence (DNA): TGCGCCAGCAGCCAACTCGGGACAGCCTCCTACGAGCAGTACTTC. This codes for CASSQLGTASYEQYF.